These T cell receptor beta chains were read from a single sample in a study of T cell changes during pregnancy in multiple sclerosis. Libraries were prepared by immunoSEQ multiplex PCR; TCRdb keeps only in-frame clonotypes and omits some of them. Seen here are more than 35,000 clones, approximately 91% observed once, and the top ten hold approximately 0.39%. The sample in question was CD4+ T cells from peripheral blood mononuclear cells, obtained in the second trimester of pregnancy. The receptors come from a female donor with multiple sclerosis, enrolled in a pregnancy study. The CDR3 runs from the conserved cysteine through the conserved F or W. D genes are given only for firm matches. Not all rows give a size; the values are once, few, many and, for expanded clones, a class.

NA | TRBJ2-1 | 15 | TRBD2 | TRBV28 | TGTGCCAGCAGTTCCCGACTAGCGGGGATCAATGAGCAGTTCTTC | CASSSRLAGINEQFF
few | TRBJ2-3 | 16 | NA | TRBV14 | TGTGCCAGCAGCCAAGCCGGGAATTTACCCACAGATACGCAGTATTTT | CASSQAGNLPTDTQYF
NA | TRBJ2-2 | 16 | TRBD1 | TRBV6-4 | TGTGCCAGCAGTCGTACAGGACAGGGGATTTCCGGGGAGCTGTTTTTT | CASSRTGQGISGELFF
NA | TRBJ1-3 | 15 | NA | TRBV7-8 | TGTGCCAGCAGCCTCCCCAGGGTACCACGGGACACCATATATTTT | CASSLPRVPRDTIYF
NA | TRBJ1-2 | 14 | TRBD1 | TRBV2 | TGTGCCAGCAGAGAGGTTAGGACAGGGGAGGGCTACACCTTC | CASREVRTGEGYTF
NA | TRBJ2-7 | 14 | TRBD1 | TRBV5-5 | TGTGCCAGCAGCTTGGGGGACAGGGACTACGAGCAGTACTTC | CASSLGDRDYEQYF
NA | TRBJ2-7 | 14 | TRBD1 | TRBV6-5 | TGTGCCAGCAGGAAGGGACAGTTCGCCTACGAGCAGTACTTC | CASRKGQFAYEQYF
once | TRBJ1-5 | 15 | TRBD1 | TRBV9 | TGTGCCAGCAGCTTATCCGGACAGGGTGGAGGTCCCCAGCATTTT | CASSLSGQGGGPQHF
NA | TRBJ2-1 | 17 | TRBD1 | TRBV6-4 | TGTGCCAGCAGCGTCACCGGGACAGCCGTGAACTACAATGAGCAGTTCTTC | CASSVTGTAVNYNEQFF
once | TRBJ2-2 | 17 | TRBD1 | TRBV19 | TGTGCCAGTAACCCCATCTCCGGGACAGGGGTCACCGGGGAGCTGTTTTTT | CASNPISGTGVTGELFF
NA | TRBJ2-2 | 16 | TRBD2 | TRBV7-2 | TGTGCCAGCAGCTTAGATCCCGGGACTAGCAAAGGGGAGCTGTTTTTT | CASSLDPGTSKGELFF
NA | TRBJ2-2 | 16 | NA | TRBV4-2 | TGTGCCAGCAGCCGTCGTGCAGGGGCGAGCACCGGGGAGCTGTTTTTT | CASSRRAGASTGELFF
once | TRBJ2-7 | 16 | TRBD1 | TRBV5-6 | TGTGCCAGCAGCTTGGGTCGGGGGACAGGGAGATACGAGCAGTACTTC | CASSLGRGTGRYEQYF
NA | TRBJ2-7 | 15 | NA | TRBV5-5 | TGTGCCAGCAGCATCCAGGTCACAAGCTCCTACGAGCAGTACTTC | CASSIQVTSSYEQYF
NA | TRBJ2-7 | 15 | NA | TRBV2 | TGTGCCAGCAGTGGGGGGGGGACAGGTTCCTACGAGCAGTACTTC | CASSGGGTGSYEQYF
NA | TRBJ2-3 | 17 | TRBD1 | TRBV7-2 | TGTGCCAGCAGCTTACAGGGGGCGTTGGTAGTGACAGATACGCAGTATTTT | CASSLQGALVVTDTQYF
NA | TRBJ2-1 | 16 | NA | TRBV27 | TGTGCCAGCAGTTTAATGGCGGCTTCGCCATACAATGAGCAGTTCTTC | CASSLMAASPYNEQFF
NA | TRBJ2-7 | 14 | TRBD1 | TRBV6-4 | TGTGCCAGCAGTACTGAACAGGGGGCTGGGGAGCAGTACTTC | CASSTEQGAGEQYF
NA | TRBJ2-7 | 15 | NA | TRBV27 | TGTGCCAGCAGTTTAATGGGGGGACGCTCCTACGAGCAGTACTTC | CASSLMGGRSYEQYF
NA | TRBJ1-1 | 15 | TRBD1 | TRBV25-1 | TGTGCCAGCAGTGGGGGGACAGGGGTATCCACTGAAGCTTTCTTT | CASSGGTGVSTEAFF
NA | TRBJ2-5 | 20 | NA | TRBV5-1 | TGCGCCAGCAGGTTATCGAGACTAAAGGGACCCCTGGAGGGGCAAGAGACCCAGTACTTC | CASRLSRLKGPLEGQETQYF
NA | TRBJ2-3 | 15 | TRBD2 | TRBV9 | TGTGCCAGCAGCGTGAGCGGGGGGCGAACAGATACGCAGTATTTT | CASSVSGGRTDTQYF
NA | TRBJ2-2 | 14 | TRBD1 | TRBV2 | TGTGCCAGCAGACAGGGGGCGAACACCGGGGAGCTGTTTTTT | CASRQGANTGELFF
NA | TRBJ2-5 | 15 | NA | TRBV6-1 | TGTGCCAGCAGTGAGATGAGGGGAGGTGGGGAGACCCAGTACTTC | CASSEMRGGGETQYF
once | TRBJ1-2 | 15 | TRBD1 | TRBV6-1 | TGTGCCAGCAGATCCCGGGACAGGGGATCCGGGGGCTACACCTTC | CASRSRDRGSGGYTF
once | TRBJ2-5 | 13 | NA | TRBV5-1 | TGCGCCACCGCCGTCGGAGGGCGAGAGACCCAGTACTTC | CATAVGGRETQYF
NA | TRBJ1-2 | 11 | NA | TRBV19 | TGTGCCAGCGAGGAAACGGCTGGCTACACCTTC | CASEETAGYTF
once | TRBJ2-1 | 15 | NA | TRBV27 | TGTGCCAGCAGTTTCCAGGGTGAGGATCACAATGAGCAGTTCTTC | CASSFQGEDHNEQFF
once | TRBJ2-7 | 15 | TRBD2 | TRBV19 | TGTGCCAGTAGTATTGAGGCTAGCGGGGGGCGAGAGCAGTACTTC | CASSIEASGGREQYF
NA | TRBJ2-1 | 16 | TRBD2 | TRBV6-1 | TGTGCCAGCAGTGTTATAAGCGGGAGAGTGGATTCAGAGCAGTTCTTC | CASSVISGRVDSEQFF
NA | TRBJ1-2 | 13 | TRBD1 | TRBV28 | TGTGCCAGCAGTTTCCGGACAGGGGTTGGCTACACCTTC | CASSFRTGVGYTF
NA | TRBJ1-1 | 15 | TRBD1 | TRBV10-3 | TGTGCCATCACTAGTACAGGGGGCGTTGACACTGAAGCTTTCTTT | CAITSTGGVDTEAFF
NA | TRBJ2-7 | 12 | NA | TRBV14 | TGTGCCAGCAGCCAGGACAGCCGCGAGCAGTACTTC | CASSQDSREQYF
once | TRBJ1-1 | 11 | NA | TRBV19 | TGTGCCAGTAGTATACAGTCAGAAGCTTTCTTT | CASSIQSEAFF
NA | TRBJ1-2 | 15 | TRBD1 | TRBV19 | TGTGCCAGTAGTCACGAGGACAGGGGACCTTCTGGCTACACCTTC | CASSHEDRGPSGYTF
once | TRBJ1-2 | 10 | NA | TRBV30 | TGTGCCTGGAAACTTTGGGGCTACACCTTC | CAWKLWGYTF
NA | TRBJ2-7 | 14 | TRBD2 | TRBV11-1 | TGTGCCAGCAGCTTAGGGGACTACGCCTACGAGCAGTACTTC | CASSLGDYAYEQYF
NA | TRBJ1-4 | 15 | NA | TRBV18 | TGTGCCAGCTCACCCCTCAGGGGCTCTAATGAAAAACTGTTTTTT | CASSPLRGSNEKLFF
NA | TRBJ1-1 | 15 | NA | TRBV5-4 | TGTGCCAGCAGCTTGGAGGGAGGGGTAAGGAATGAAGCTTTCTTT | CASSLEGGVRNEAFF
NA | TRBJ1-5 | 15 | NA | TRBV6-1 | TGTGCCAGCAGTGAACTCTATGGTGACAATCAGCCCCAGCATTTT | CASSELYGDNQPQHF
few | TRBJ2-4 | 16 | TRBD1 | TRBV28 | TGTGCCAGCAGTCTAAGGACAGGGACCGTGGATAACATTCAGTACTTC | CASSLRTGTVDNIQYF
NA | TRBJ2-3 | 18 | TRBD2 | TRBV7-8 | TGTGCCAGCAGCTTAGACCGCCGCCGGTCTAGCGGGGGAGATACGCAGTATTTT | CASSLDRRRSSGGDTQYF
NA | TRBJ2-2 | 15 | TRBD2 | TRBV13 | TGTGCCAGCAGCTTCGGCGGGAGGAACACCGGGGAGCTGTTTTTT | CASSFGGRNTGELFF